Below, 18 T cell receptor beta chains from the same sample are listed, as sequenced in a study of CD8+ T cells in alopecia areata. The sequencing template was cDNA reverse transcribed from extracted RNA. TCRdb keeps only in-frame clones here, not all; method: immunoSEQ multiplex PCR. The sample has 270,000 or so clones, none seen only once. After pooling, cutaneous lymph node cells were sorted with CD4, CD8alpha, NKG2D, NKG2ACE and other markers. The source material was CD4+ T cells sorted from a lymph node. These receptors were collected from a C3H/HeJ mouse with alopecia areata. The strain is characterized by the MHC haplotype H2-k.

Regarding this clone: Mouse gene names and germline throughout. Here the CDR3 reads CASSLRDRGPLGQDTQYF. The covered CDR3 bases are TGTGCAAGCAGCTTGAGGGACAGGGGGCCTCTAGGCCAGGAC. The chain is built from TRBV16 and TRBJ2-5; 12 nucleotides align to TRBD1. The sequenced fragment ends 4 residues before the CDR3 boundary, so the rest is inferred from the germline J gene. The CDR3 spans 18 residues. Germline V lookup: CDR1 SGHSA, CDR2 FRNQAP. Supplemented by reference TRBV16 and TRBJ2-5, the full variable domain reads NAGVIQTPRHKVTGKGQEATLWCEPISGHSAVFWYRQTIVQGLEFLTYFRNQAPIDDSGMPKERFSAQMPNQSHSTLKIQSTQPQDSAVYLCASSLRDRGPLGQDTQYFGPGTRLLVL.

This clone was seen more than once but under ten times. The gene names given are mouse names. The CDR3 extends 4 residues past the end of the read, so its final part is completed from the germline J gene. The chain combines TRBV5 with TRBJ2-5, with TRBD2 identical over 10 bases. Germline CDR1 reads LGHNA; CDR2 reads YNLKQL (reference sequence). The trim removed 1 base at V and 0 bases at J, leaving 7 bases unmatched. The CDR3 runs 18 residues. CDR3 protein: CASSQGPGGARNQDTQYF. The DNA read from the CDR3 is TGTGCCAGCAGCCAAGGACCTGGGGGGGCGCGAAACCAAGAC.

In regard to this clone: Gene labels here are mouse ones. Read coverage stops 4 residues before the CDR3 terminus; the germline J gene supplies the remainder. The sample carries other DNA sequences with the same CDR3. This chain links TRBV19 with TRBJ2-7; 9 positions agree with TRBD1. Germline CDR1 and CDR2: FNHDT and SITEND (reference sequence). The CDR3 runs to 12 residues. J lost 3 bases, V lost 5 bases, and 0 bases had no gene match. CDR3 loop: CASRDRGYEQYF. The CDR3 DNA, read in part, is TGTGCCAGCAGGGACAGGGGCTAT.

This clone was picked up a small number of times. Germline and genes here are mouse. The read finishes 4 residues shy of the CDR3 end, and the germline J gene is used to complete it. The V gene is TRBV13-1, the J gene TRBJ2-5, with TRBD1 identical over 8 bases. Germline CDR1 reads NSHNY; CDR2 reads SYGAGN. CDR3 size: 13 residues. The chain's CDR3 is CASSARGRDTQYF. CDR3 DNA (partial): TGTGCCAGCAGTGCCAGGGGGCGAGAC.

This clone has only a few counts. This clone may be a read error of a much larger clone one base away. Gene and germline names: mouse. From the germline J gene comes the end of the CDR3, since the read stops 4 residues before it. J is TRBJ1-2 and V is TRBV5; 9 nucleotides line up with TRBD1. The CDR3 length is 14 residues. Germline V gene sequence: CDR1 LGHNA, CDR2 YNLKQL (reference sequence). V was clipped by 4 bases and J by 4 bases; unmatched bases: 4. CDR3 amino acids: CASSPGTGSSDYTF. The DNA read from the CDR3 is TGTGCCAGCAGCCCCGGGACAGGGAGCTCC.

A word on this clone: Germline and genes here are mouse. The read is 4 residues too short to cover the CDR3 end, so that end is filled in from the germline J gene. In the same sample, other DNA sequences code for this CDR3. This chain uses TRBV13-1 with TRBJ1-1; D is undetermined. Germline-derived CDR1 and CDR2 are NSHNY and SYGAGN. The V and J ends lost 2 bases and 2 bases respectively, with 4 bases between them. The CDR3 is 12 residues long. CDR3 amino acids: CASSELNTEVFF. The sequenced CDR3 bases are TGTGCCAGCAGTGAACTTAACACA.

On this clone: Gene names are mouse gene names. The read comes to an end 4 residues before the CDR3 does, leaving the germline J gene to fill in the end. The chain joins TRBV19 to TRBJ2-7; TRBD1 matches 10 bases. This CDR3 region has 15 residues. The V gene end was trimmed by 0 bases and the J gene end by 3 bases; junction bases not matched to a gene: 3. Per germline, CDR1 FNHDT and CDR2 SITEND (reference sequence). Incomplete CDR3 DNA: TGTGCCAGCAGTATAGTTCGGACAGGGGGCTAT. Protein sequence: CASSIVRTGGY. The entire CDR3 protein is CASSIVRTGGYEQYF.

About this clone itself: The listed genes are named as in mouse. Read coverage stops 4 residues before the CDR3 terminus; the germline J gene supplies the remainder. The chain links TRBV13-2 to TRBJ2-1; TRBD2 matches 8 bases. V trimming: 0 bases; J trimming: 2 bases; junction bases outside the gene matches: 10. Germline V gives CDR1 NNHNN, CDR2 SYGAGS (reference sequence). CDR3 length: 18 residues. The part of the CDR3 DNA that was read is TGTGCCAGCGGTGATGCTAGGGATCTGGGGGGTTACTATGCT. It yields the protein CASGDARDLGGYYA. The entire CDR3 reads CASGDARDLGGYYAEQFF.

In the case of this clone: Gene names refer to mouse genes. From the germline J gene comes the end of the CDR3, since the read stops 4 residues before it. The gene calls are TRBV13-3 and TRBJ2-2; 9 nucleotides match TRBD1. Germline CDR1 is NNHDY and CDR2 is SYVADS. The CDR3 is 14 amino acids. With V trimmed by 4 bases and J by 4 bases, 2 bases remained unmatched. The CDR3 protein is CASSWDRATGQLYF. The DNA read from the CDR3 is TGTGCCAGCAGTTGGGACAGGGCCACCGGG. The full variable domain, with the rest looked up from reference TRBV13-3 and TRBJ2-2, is EAAVTQSPRSKVAVTGGKVTLSCHQTNNHDYMYWYRQDTGHGLRLIHYSYVADSTEKGDIPDGYKASRPSQENFSLILELASLSQTAVYFCASSWDRATGQLYFGEGSKLTVL.

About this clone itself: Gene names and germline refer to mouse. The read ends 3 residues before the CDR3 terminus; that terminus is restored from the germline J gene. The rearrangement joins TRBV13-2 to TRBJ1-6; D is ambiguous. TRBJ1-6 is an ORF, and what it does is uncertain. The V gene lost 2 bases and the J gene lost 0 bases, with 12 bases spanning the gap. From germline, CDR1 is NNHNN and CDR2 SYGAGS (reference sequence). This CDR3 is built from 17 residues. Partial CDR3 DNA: TGTGCCAGCGGTGACCAAAGACAAAATTCCTATAATTCGCCC. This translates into CASGDQRQNSYNSP. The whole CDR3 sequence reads CASGDQRQNSYNSPLYF.

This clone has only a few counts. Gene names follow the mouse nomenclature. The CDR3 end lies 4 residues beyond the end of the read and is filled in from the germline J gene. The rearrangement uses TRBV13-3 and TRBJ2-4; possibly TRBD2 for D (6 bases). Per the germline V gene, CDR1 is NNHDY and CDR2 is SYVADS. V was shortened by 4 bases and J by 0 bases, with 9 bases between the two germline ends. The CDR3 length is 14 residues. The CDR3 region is CASSLGESQNTLYF. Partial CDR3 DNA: TGTGCCAGCAGTTTGGGGGAAAGTCAAAAC.

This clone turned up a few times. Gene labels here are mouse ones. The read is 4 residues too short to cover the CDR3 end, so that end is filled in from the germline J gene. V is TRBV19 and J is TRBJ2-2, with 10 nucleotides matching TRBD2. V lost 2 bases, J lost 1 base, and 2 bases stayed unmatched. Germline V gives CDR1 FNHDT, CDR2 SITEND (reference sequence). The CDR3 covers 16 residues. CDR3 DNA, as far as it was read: TGTGCCAGCAGTATCCGACTGGGGGGAAACACCGGG. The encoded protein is CASSIRLGGNTG. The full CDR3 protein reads CASSIRLGGNTGQLYF. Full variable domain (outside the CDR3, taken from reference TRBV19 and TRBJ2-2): GGIITQTPKFLIGQEGQKLTLKCQQNFNHDTMYWYRQDSGKGLRLIYYSITENDLQKGDLSEGYDASREKKSSFSLTVTSAQKNEMAVFLCASSIRLGGNTGQLYFGEGSKLTVL.

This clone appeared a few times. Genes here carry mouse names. The CDR3 is CASSAGHANTEVFF. CDR3 DNA, as far as it was read: TGTGCCAGCAGTGCGGGACACGCAAACACA. The chain has TRBV19 and TRBJ1-1; D may be TRBD1 (6 bases). The read falls 4 residues short of the CDR3 end, and the missing part is taken from the germline J gene. CDR1 is FNHDT, CDR2 SITEND, per germline (reference sequence). Trimming took off 4 bases at V and 0 bases at J, with 10 bases between the two ends. The CDR3 runs 14 residues.

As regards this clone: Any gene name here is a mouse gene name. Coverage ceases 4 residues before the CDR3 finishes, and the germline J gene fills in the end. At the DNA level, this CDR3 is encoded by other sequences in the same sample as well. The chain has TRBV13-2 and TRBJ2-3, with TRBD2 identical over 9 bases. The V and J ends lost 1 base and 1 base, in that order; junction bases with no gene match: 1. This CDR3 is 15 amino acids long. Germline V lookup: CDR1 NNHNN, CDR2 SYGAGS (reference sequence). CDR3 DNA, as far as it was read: TGTGCCAGCGGTGATCTGGGGGGGGGTGCAGAA. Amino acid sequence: CASGDLGGGAE. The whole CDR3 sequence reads CASGDLGGGAETLYF.

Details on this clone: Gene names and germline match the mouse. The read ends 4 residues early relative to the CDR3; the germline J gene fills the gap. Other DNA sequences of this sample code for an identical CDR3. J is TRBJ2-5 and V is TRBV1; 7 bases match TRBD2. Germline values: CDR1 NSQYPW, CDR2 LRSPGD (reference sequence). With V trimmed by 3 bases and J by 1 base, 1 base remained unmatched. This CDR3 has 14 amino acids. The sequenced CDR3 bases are TGCACCTGCAGTGCTCTGGGGGACCAAGAC. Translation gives CTCSALGDQD. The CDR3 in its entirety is CTCSALGDQDTQYF.

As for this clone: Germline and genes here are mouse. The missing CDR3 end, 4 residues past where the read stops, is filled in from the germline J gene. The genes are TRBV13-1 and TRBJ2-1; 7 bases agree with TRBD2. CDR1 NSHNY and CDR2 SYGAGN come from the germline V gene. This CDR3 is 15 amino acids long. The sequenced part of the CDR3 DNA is TGTGCCAGCAGTGATGCAACGGGGGGGACCGCT. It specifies CASSDATGGTA. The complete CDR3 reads CASSDATGGTAEQFF.

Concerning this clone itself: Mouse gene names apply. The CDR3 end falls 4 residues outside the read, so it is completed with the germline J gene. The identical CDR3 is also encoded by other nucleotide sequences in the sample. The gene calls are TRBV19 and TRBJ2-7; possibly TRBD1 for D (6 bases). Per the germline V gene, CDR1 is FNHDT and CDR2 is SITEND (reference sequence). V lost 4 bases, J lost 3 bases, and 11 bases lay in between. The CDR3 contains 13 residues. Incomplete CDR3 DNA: TGTGCCAGCAGTTCCCGGGACAACTAT. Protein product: CASSSRDNY. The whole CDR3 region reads CASSSRDNYEQYF.

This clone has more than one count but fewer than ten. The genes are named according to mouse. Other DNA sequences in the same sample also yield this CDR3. The CDR3 loop reads CASSQGAGSDYTF. CDR3 bases read: TGTGCCAGCAGTCAGGGGGCAGGCTCC. This chain uses TRBV13-1 with TRBJ1-2; 8 bases align to TRBD1. The read terminates 4 residues before the CDR3 end, so the remaining end is supplied by the germline J gene. Germline loops: CDR1 NSHNY, CDR2 SYGAGN. J lost 4 bases, V lost 4 bases, and 3 bases had no gene match. The CDR3 contains 13 residues.